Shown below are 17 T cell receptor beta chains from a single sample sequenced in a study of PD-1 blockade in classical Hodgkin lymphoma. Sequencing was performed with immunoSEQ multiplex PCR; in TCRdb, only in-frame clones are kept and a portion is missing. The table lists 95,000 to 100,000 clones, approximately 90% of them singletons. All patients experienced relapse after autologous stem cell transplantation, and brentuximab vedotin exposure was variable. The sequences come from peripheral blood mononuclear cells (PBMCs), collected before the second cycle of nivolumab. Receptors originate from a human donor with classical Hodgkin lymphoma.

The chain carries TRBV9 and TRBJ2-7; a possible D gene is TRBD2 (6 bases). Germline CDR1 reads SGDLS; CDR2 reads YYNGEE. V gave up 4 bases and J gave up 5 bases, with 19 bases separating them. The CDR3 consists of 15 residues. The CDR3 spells CASSYEEGTVNEQYF. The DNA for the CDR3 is TGTGCCAGCAGCTACGAGGAGGGGACGGTAAACGAGCAGTACTTC.

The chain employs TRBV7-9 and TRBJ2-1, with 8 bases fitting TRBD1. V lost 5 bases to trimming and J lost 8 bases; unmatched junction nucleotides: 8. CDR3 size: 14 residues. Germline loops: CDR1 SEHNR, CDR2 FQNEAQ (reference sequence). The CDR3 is CASSDRGTADEQFF. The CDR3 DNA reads TGTGCCAGCAGCGACAGGGGTACTGCCGATGAGCAGTTCTTC.

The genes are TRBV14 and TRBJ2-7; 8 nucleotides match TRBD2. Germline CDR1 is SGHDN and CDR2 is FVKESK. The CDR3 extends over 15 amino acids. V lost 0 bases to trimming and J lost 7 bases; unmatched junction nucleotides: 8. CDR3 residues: CASSQELADPREQYF. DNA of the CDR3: TGTGCCAGCAGCCAAGAACTAGCGGACCCTAGGGAGCAGTACTTC.

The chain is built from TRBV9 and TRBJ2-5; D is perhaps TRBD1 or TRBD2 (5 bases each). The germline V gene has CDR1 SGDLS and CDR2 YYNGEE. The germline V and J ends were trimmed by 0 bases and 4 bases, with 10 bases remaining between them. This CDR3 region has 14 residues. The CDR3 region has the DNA TGTGCCAGCAGCGTAGATGTCGGGGCAGAGACCCAGTACTTC. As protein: CASSVDVGAETQYF. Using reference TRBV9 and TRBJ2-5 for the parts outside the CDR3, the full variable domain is DSGVTQTPKHLITATGQRVTLRCSPRSGDLSVYWYQQSLDQGLQFLIQYYNGEERAKGNILERFSAQQFPDLHSELNLSSLELGDSALYFCASSVDVGAETQYFGPGTRLLVL.

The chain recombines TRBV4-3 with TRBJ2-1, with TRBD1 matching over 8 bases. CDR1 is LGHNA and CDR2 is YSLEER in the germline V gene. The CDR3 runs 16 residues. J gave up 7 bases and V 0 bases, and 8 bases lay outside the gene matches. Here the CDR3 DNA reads TGCGCCAGCAGCCAAGAACTATACGGACAGGGTAATGAGCAGTTCTTC. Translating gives CASSQELYGQGNEQFF.

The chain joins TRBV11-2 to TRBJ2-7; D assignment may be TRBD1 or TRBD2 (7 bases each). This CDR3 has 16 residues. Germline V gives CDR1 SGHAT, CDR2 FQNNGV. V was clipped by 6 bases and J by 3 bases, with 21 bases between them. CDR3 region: CASRDLRGGENYEQYF. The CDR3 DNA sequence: TGTGCCAGCAGGGATCTCAGGGGGGGGGAAAACTACGAGCAGTACTTC.

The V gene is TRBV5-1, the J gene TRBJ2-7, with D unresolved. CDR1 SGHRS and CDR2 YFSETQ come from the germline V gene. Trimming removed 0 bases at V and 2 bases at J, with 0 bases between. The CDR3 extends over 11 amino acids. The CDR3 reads CASSLAYEQYF. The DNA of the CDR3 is TGCGCCAGCAGCTTGGCCTACGAGCAGTACTTC.

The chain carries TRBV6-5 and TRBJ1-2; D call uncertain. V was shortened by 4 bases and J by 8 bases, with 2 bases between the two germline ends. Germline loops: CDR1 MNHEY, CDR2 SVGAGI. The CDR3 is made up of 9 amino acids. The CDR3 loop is CASSFGYTF. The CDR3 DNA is TGTGCCAGCAGTTTCGGCTACACCTTC.

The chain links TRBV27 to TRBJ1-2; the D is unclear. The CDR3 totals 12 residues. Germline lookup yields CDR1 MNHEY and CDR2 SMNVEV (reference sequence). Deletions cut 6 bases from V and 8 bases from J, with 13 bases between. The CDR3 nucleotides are TGTGCCAGCAGCGTGGAGGGTTCAGGCTACACCTTC. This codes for CASSVEGSGYTF.

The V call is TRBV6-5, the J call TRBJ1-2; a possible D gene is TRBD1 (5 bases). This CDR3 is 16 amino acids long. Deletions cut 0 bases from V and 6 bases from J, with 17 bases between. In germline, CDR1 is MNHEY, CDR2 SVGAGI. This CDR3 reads CASSYSNLVQGDGYTF. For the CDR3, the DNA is TGTGCCAGCAGTTACTCGAATCTTGTCCAGGGAGATGGCTACACCTTC.

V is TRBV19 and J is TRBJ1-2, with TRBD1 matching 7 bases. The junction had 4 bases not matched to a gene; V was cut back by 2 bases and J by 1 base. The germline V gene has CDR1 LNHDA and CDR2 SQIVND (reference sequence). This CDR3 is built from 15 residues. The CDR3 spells CASSIPGTDNYGYTF. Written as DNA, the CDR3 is TGTGCCAGTAGTATACCCGGGACAGATAACTATGGCTACACCTTC.

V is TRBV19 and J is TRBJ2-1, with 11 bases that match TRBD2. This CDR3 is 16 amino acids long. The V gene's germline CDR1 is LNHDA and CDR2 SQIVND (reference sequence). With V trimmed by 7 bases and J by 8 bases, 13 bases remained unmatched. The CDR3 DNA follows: TGTGCCAGTACCCCCCGGGGTAGCGGGGGGGCTTATGAGCAGTTCTTC. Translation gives CASTPRGSGGAYEQFF.

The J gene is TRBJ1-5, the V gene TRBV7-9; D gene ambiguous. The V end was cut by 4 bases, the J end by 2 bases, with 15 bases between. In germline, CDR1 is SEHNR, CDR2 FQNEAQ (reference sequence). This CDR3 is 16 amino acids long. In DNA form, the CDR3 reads TGTGCCAGCAGCTCCTATGGCTTCGAGGGCAATCAGCCCCAGCATTTT. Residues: CASSSYGFEGNQPQHF.

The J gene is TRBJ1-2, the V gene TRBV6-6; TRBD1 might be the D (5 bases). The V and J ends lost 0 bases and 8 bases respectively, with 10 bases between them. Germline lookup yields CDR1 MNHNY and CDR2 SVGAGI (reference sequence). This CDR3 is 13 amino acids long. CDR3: CASSYSTGLGYTF. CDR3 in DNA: TGTGCCAGCAGTTACTCAACGGGGCTGGGCTACACCTTC.

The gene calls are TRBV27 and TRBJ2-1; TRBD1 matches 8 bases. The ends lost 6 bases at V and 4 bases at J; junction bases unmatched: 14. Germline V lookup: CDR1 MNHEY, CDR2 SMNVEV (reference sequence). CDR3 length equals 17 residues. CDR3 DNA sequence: TGTGCCAGCAGATTAGTCTCATTAAGGGACAGGTACAATGAGCAGTTCTTC. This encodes CASRLVSLRDRYNEQFF.

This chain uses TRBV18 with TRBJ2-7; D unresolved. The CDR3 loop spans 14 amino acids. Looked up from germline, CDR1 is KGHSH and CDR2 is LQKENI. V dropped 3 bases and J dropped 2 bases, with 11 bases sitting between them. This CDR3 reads CASSPQTVAYEQYF. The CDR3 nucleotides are TGTGCCAGCTCACCTCAAACTGTGGCCTACGAGCAGTACTTC.

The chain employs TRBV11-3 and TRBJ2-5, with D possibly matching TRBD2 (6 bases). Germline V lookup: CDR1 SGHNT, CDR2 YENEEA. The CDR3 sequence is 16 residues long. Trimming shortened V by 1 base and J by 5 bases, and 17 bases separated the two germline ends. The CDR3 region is CASSLAYTAGYETQYF. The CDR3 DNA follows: TGTGCCAGCAGCTTAGCTTATACGGCGGGGTACGAGACCCAGTACTTC.